Following are 4 T cell receptor beta chains from one sample sequenced in a study of T cells in women clearing cervical HPV infection. The table came from immunoSEQ multiplex PCR; TCRdb's copy has only in-frame clones and leaves some out. This table holds about 34,000 clones. The sequencing sample was made of blood buffy coat. The receptors were gathered from a woman between 18 and 75 years old with a cervical HPV16 infection that either progressed to CIN3+ or cleared (not recorded which).

Comments on this clone: With the read ending 3 residues before the CDR3 end, the germline J gene is used to fill in that end. The V and J genes are TRBV6-1 and TRBJ2-1; D unresolved. CDR1 is MNHNS and CDR2 is SASEGT in the germline V gene. This CDR3 spans 18 amino acids. V was trimmed by 0 bases and J by 2 bases, leaving 17 bases between them. CDR3 amino acids: CASSEAGTRRLTYNEQFF. CDR3 DNA, as far as it was read: TGTGCCAGCAGTGAAGCGGGTACGCGGCGGCTAACCTACAATGAG.

CDR3 region: CASSSRVNQPQHF. The part of the CDR3 DNA that was read is TGTGCCAGCAGTTCCAGGGTCAATCAGCCC. The V and J genes are TRBV7-6 and TRBJ1-5; D is possibly TRBD1 (5 bases). The CDR3 end falls 3 residues outside the read, so it is completed with the germline J gene. V shed 6 bases and J shed 3 bases, with 9 bases lying between them. This CDR3 spans 13 amino acids. The V gene's germline CDR1 is SGHVS and CDR2 FNYEAQ. Using reference TRBV7-6 and TRBJ1-5 for the parts outside the CDR3, the full variable domain is GAGVSQSPRYKVTKRGQDVALRCDPISGHVSLYWYRQALGQGPEFLTYFNYEAQQDKSGLPNDRFSAERPEGSISTLTIQRTEQRDSAMYRCASSSRVNQPQHFGDGTRLSIL.

A word on this clone: With the read ending 3 residues before the CDR3 end, the germline J gene is used to fill in that end. The chain employs TRBV2 and TRBJ1-1, with 9 bases lining up with TRBD1. Trimming cost V 4 bases and J 6 bases; bases outside gene matches: 6. The germline gives CDR1 SNHLY, CDR2 FYNNEI. This CDR3 contains 14 residues. The CDR3 DNA, read in part, is TGTGCCAGCAGTGTCGGGACAGGGATTTCTGAA. It codes for CASSVGTGISE. The whole CDR3 protein is CASSVGTGISEAFF.

In the case of this clone: Coverage ceases 3 residues before the CDR3 finishes, and the germline J gene fills in the end. The J gene is TRBJ2-1, the V gene TRBV7-9; 11 bases align to TRBD2. CDR3 length equals 15 residues. Germline values: CDR1 SEHNR, CDR2 FQNEAQ (reference sequence). V lost 4 bases to trimming and J lost 9 bases; unmatched junction nucleotides: 8. CDR3 DNA (partial): TGTGCCAGCAGCTCCCCACTAGCGGGAGTTGGTGAG. Its protein product is CASSSPLAGVGE. The whole CDR3 reads CASSSPLAGVGEQFF.